The 11 T cell receptor beta chains given below trace back to one sample, sequenced in a study of blood T cell repertoires in COVID-19. Only in-frame clones appear in the TCRdb table, and some are missing; sequencing was by immunoSEQ multiplex PCR. The table includes 650,000 to 800,000 clones, about 90% detected once. The specimen was peripheral blood. The source is a woman aged 18-29 years with acute or convalescent COVID-19.

The chain uses TRBV7-3 and TRBJ1-1, with D uncertain. V gave up 1 base and J gave up 4 bases, with 10 bases separating them. The CDR3 runs to 14 residues. Germline V gene lookup returns CDR1 SGHTA and CDR2 FQGTGA. This CDR3 reads CASSLNDGPTEAFF. CDR3 bases: TGTGCCAGCAGCTTAAACGATGGCCCCACTGAAGCTTTCTTT.

The chain links TRBV30 to TRBJ1-5, with D unresolved. Germline assignment: CDR1 GTSNPN and CDR2 SVGIG (reference sequence). The length of the CDR3 is 15 residues. V lost 5 bases and J 2 bases, leaving 16 bases between the germline ends. DNA of the CDR3: TGTGCCTGGGCCGAGGGCCTATGGGGCAATCAGCCCCAGCATTTT. As protein: CAWAEGLWGNQPQHF.

To note about this clone: Distinct nucleotide sequences in the sample also encode this CDR3. The chain couples TRBV7-9 to TRBJ2-2, with D possibly matching TRBD2 (5 bases). Germline CDR1 is SEHNR and CDR2 is FQNEAQ (reference sequence). Trimming stripped 5 bases from V and 7 bases from J, with 8 bases between. This CDR3 comprises 12 residues. The chain's CDR3 is CASSLGSGELFF. CDR3 nucleotide sequence: TGTGCCAGCAGCCTTGGGAGCGGGGAGCTGTTTTTT. Combining the CDR3 with reference TRBV7-9 and TRBJ2-2 gives the whole variable domain DTGVSQNPRHKITKRGQNVTFRCDPISEHNRLYWYRQTLGQGPEFLTYFQNEAQLEKSRLLSDRFSAERPKGSFSTLEIQRTEQGDSAMYLCASSLGSGELFFGEGSRLTVL.

The V call is TRBV7-8, the J call TRBJ1-1; D is uncertain. Trimming took off 4 bases at V and 4 bases at J, with 7 bases between the two ends. Germline V gene data show CDR1 as SGHVS and CDR2 as FQNEAQ. The CDR3 covers 12 residues. CDR3 sequence reads: CASSSRPTEAFF. The CDR3 DNA sequence: TGTGCCAGCAGCTCCCGTCCCACTGAAGCTTTCTTT.

This clone is a singleton in its sample. V usage is TRBV30 and J usage is TRBJ1-1; 10 bases are shared with TRBD1. The CDR3 runs to 14 residues. Germline V gene sequence: CDR1 GTSNPN, CDR2 SVGIG (reference sequence). Unmatched junction bases numbered 5, after V lost 4 bases and J lost 3 bases. CDR3 bases: TGTGCCTGGACCTGGGGACAGGGGTACACTGAAGCTTTCTTT. It translates to CAWTWGQGYTEAFF.

The sample holds a few counts of this clone. This chain joins TRBV29-1 and TRBJ1-1; possibly TRBD1 for D (6 bases). This CDR3 has 15 residues. CDR1 SQVTM and CDR2 ANQGSEA come from the germline V gene. V gave up 7 bases and J gave up 0 bases, with 18 bases separating them. CDR3 loop: CSALVWTEMNTEAFF. The CDR3 coding sequence is TGCAGCGCCCTAGTTTGGACAGAAATGAACACTGAAGCTTTCTTT. Complete variable domain (other parts from reference TRBV29-1 and TRBJ1-1): SAVISQKPSRDICQRGTSLTIQCQVDSQVTMMFWYRQQPGQSLTLIATANQGSEATYESGFVIDKFPISRPNLTFSTLTVSNMSPEDSSIYLCSALVWTEMNTEAFFGQGTRLTVV.

The gene calls are TRBV6-5 and TRBJ2-7; D gene uncertain. Germline-derived CDR1 and CDR2 are MNHEY and SVGAGI. This CDR3 region has 16 residues. V was clipped by 2 bases and J by 5 bases, with 19 bases between them. The CDR3 bases are TGTGCCAGCAGTTACCGCAGCCTGTTCTTTGGAGACGAGCAGTACTTC. Amino acids: CASSYRSLFFGDEQYF.

The gene calls are TRBV27 and TRBJ1-2, with D unclear. The CDR3 totals 15 residues. V was shortened by 6 bases and J by 0 bases, with 14 bases between the two germline ends. Germline V gene lookup returns CDR1 MNHEY and CDR2 SMNVEV (reference sequence). In nucleotides, the CDR3 is TGTGCCAGCAGCCTGTCGTGGGGAGCTAACTATGGCTACACCTTC. Translated, it gives CASSLSWGANYGYTF.

The sample holds a few counts of this clone. This chain joins TRBV19 and TRBJ1-2; 7 bases line up with TRBD1. Germline CDR1 reads LNHDA; CDR2 reads SQIVND (reference sequence). The CDR3 length is 16 residues. Trimming took 6 bases from V and 2 from J; bases not matched to a gene: 12. This CDR3 reads CASRNNRGGLNYGYTF. CDR3 nucleotide sequence: TGTGCCAGTAGGAATAACAGGGGTGGCCTCAACTATGGCTACACCTTC.

The chain employs TRBV19 and TRBJ1-1; a possible D gene is TRBD1 (6 bases). This CDR3 has 14 residues. V shed 5 bases and J shed 1 base, with 11 bases lying between them. CDR1 is LNHDA, CDR2 SQIVND, per germline (reference sequence). The CDR3 is CASSHLTGNTEAFF. Written as DNA, the CDR3 is TGTGCCAGTAGTCACCTGACAGGGAACACTGAAGCTTTCTTT. Together with reference TRBV19 and TRBJ1-1, the CDR3 gives the full variable domain: DGGITQSPKYLFRKEGQNVTLSCEQNLNHDAMYWYRQDPGQGLRLIYYSQIVNDFQKGDIAEGYSVSREKKESFPLTVTSAQKNPTAFYLCASSHLTGNTEAFFGQGTRLTVV.

J is TRBJ1-1 and V is TRBV7-2, with D unresolved. This CDR3 is 15 amino acids long. Germline V CDR1 and CDR2: SGHTA, FQGNSA. Trimming stripped 2 bases from V and 6 bases from J, with 16 bases between. The CDR3 region has the DNA TGTGCCAGCAGCTTACTTGGTTGGGAGGAGGCTGAAGCTTTCTTT. As protein: CASSLLGWEEAEAFF.